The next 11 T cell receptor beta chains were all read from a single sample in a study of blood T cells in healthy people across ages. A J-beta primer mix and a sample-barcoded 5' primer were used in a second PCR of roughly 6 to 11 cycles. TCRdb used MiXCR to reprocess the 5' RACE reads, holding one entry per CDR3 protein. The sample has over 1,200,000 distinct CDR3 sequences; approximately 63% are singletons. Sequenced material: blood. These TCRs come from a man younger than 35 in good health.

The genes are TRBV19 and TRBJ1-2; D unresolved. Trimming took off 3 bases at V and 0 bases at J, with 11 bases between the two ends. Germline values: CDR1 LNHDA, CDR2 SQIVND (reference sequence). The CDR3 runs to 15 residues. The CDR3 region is CASSIVAATNYGYTF. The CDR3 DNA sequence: TGTGCCAGTAGTATTGTAGCTGCTACTAACTATGGCTACACCTTC.

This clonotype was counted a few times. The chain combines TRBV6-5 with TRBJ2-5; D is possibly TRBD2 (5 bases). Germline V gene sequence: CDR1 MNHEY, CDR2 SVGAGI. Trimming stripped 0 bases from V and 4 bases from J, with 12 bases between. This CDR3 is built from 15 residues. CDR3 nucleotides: TGTGCCAGCAGTTACTCCCGTAGAGGGAGAGAGACCCAGTACTTC. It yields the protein CASSYSRRGRETQYF.

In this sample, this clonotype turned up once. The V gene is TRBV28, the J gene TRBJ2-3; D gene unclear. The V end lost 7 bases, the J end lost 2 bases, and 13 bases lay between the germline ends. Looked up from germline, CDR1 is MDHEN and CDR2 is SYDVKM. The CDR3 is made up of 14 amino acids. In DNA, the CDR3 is TGTGCCAGCACCGGACCTGCGTTCACAGATACGCAGTATTTT. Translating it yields CASTGPAFTDTQYF.

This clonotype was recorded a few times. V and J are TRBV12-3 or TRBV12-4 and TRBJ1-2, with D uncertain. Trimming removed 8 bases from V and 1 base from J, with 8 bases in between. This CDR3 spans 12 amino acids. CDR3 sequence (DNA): TGTGCCAGCGCTATCGATAACTATGGCTACACCTTC. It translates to CASAIDNYGYTF.

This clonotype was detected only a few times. The CDR3 DNA follows: TGTGCCGTAACGGCAGGGAAGAGGTACGAGCAGTACTTC. This translates into CAVTAGKRYEQYF. V gene TRBV28 combines with J gene TRBJ2-7; D is possibly TRBD1 (5 bases). Trimming cost V 11 bases and J 4 bases, with 18 bases left between them. The CDR3 length is 13 residues. Germline CDR1 MDHEN, CDR2 SYDVKM.

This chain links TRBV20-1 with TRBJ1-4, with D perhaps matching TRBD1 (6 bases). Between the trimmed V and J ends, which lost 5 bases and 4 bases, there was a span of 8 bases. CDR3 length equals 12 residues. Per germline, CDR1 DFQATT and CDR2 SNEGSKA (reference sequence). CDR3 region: CSAGGLNEKLFF. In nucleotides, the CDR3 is TGCAGTGCTGGGGGGCTTAATGAAAAACTGTTTTTT.

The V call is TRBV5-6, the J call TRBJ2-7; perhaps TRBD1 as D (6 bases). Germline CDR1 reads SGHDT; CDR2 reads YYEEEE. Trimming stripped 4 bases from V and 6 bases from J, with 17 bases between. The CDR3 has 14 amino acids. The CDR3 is CASSRRQVVTEQYF. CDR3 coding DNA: TGTGCCAGCAGCCGAAGACAGGTCGTTACCGAGCAGTACTTC.

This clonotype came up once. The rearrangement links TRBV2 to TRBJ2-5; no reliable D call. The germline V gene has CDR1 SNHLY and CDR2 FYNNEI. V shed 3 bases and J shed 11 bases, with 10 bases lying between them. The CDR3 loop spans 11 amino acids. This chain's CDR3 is CASSDVGEQYF. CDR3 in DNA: TGTGCCAGCAGTGATGTAGGTGAGCAGTACTTC.

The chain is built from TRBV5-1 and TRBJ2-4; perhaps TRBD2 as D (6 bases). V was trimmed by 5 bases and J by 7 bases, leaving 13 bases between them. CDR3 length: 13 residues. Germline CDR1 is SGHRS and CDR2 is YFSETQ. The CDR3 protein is CASSGGSGNIQYF. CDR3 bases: TGCGCCAGCAGTGGGGGGTCGGGGAACATTCAGTACTTC. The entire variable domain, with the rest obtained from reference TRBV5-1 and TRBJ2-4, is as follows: KAGVTQTPRYLIKTRGQQVTLSCSPISGHRSVSWYQQTPGQGLQFLFEYFSETQRNKGNFPGRFSGRQFSNSRSEMNVSTLELGDSALYLCASSGGSGNIQYFGAGTRLSVL.

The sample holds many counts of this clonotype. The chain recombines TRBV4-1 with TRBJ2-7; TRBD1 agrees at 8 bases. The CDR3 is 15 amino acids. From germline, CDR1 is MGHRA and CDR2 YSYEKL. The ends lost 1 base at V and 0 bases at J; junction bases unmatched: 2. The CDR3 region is CASSQGTGSSYEQYF. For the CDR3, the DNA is TGCGCCAGCAGCCAAGGGACAGGGAGCTCCTACGAGCAGTACTTC.

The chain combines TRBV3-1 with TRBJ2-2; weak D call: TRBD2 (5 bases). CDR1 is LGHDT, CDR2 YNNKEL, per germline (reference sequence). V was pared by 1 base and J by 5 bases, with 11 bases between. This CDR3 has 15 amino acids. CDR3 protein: CASSQARGSTGELFF. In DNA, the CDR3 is TGTGCCAGCAGCCAAGCAAGAGGGTCTACCGGGGAGCTGTTTTTT.